This T cell receptor (beta chain) derives from a study of read filtering for tumor transcriptome and immune sequencing (dated by TCRdb to 2020 to 2021). Study-wide context: The cohort was composed of about 16 male and 14 female patients, with a mean age of approximately 72 years and an age range of roughly 40 to 85. Under revised international staging, about 8 patients fell into R-ISS I, 15 to 20 into R-ISS II and 7 into R-ISS III. Whole-transcriptome libraries were prepared with the TruSeq RNA Access Library Prep Kit after DNase treatment. Per sample, about 4.05 to 10.27 million TCR-region mapped reads were obtained with IR-seq, compared with only 85 to 1273 with RNA-seq. Using the same bone marrow samples, the study compared TCR repertoires obtained by targeted immune repertoire sequencing with those obtained by bulk whole-transcriptome sequencing. One of the main goals was to work out a read-filtering strategy for immune repertoire data, in particular whether clonotypes backed by only a single read should be removed.

The CDR3 starts with the cysteine, ends with the phenylalanine, and has 18 residues. The retained sequence is limited to the CDR3, 54 bases, with the frame set at the first base. The germline V gene (reference sequence) yields MNHEY for CDR1 and SMNVEV for CDR2. V is trimmed back by 6 bases and J by 2 bases, and the junction contains 10 bases that no gene match accounts for. TCR libraries were constructed from approximately 360 ng RNA using the Immunoverse kit, and molecular barcoded adaptors covering alpha/delta and beta/gamma chains were employed. TCR library preparation used the same RNA that was used for transcriptome sequencing. Sequencing of TCR libraries was carried out on an Illumina HiSeq 4000 with 2 x 150 cycles. The published analysis was carried out like this. MiXCR aligned TCR reads to human V, D, J and C references and assembled the aligned reads into CDR3 clonotypes, with quality filtering and error correction included. Clonotype counts and gene usage diversity were analyzed with the tcR package in R. Raw mapping reads were checked after the RNA-seq reads had been mapped by STAR aligner version 2.5.3a onto the human GRCh37 genome. IR-seq fastq files were randomly downsampled with Seqtk 1.3 to test the effect of sequencing depth on detected clonotypes. The public reads were quality trimmed at Q25 with fastp and then assembled into clones with MiXCR by TCRdb, keeping productive beta chains. Every CDR3 protein is listed once, alongside the most common genes and DNA of its rows. These V and J calls originate from TCRdb's pipeline instead of the authors' own analysis. The sample table contains 100,000 to 150,000 distinct CDR3 sequences; only one count was recorded for roughly 13% of them. Roughly 7.6% of the sample is in the top ten clones.

This clonotype was detected many times. Its target antigen remains unknown. Within one base of it there is no much larger clone, and no base qualities were kept. The paper's findings and limits, for the study overall: When single-read clonotypes were removed, the proportions of shared clonotypes in IR-seq and RNA-seq correlated more strongly. The sorted CD138-negative fraction was a mixed bone marrow immune population, not purified T cells. In IR-seq, around 80% of clonotypes but approximately 3.7% of total reads were represented by single-read clonotypes, whereas in RNA-seq, around 75% of clonotypes and approximately 44% of reads were represented by single-read clonotypes. Compared with RNA-seq, IR-seq captured clonotypes at much higher depth and more reliably, and a smaller IR-seq throughput was enough to identify most shared clonotypes.

Each patient had bone marrow sampled at the time of active disease. Ficoll-Hypaque density gradient centrifugation was used to isolate bone marrow mononuclear cells. Myeloma plasma cells were removed and CD138-negative cells were collected by negative selection after labeling with CD138 magnetic microbeads on a MACS separator. Flow cytometry with CD138 antibodies on an Attune NxT was used to check how pure the isolated cells were. TRIzol reagent was used to extract total RNA, which was then quantified with a NanoDrop spectrophotometer. Paired RNA-seq and IR-seq were performed on the CD138-negative bone marrow sample of each patient.

The sequencing sample was made of a population of CD138-negative cells sorted from bone marrow. Reading the label with the study, this specimen's cell subset or site is: bone marrow mononuclear cells depleted of CD138+ plasma/myeloma cells by negative magnetic selection. This chain is built from TRBV27 and TRBJ2-2; 12 nucleotides in the junction match TRBD2. This TCR came from a donor over 35 with multiple myeloma. The DNA sequence follows: TGTGCCAGCAGCACATACGGACTAGCGGGGATTAACACCGGGGAGCTGTTTTTT. Its protein reads: CASSTYGLAGINTGELFF.